The rows below give T cell receptor beta chains drawn from one sample of a study of CD8+ T cells in alopecia areata. Measured with immunoSEQ multiplex PCR; TCRdb has only the in-frame clones, and not every one. The table lists more than 200,000 clones, around 66% of them singletons. The sequencing used CD4+ T cells sorted from blood, collected at approximately week 42, from a patient treated with tofacitinib. The receptors here all came from a human donor with alopecia areata. Each CDR3 is given with its conserved first and last residue. The D gene is left open where the match is weak. The size of a clone is reported for some rows only, either as once, few or many, or as a class for expanded clones.

D | J | size | V | CDR3 | DNA
NA | TRBJ1-4 | few | TRBV7-2 | CASSSGAYDNEKLFF | TGTGCCAGCAGCTCAGGGGCTTATGACAATGAAAAACTGTTTTTT
NA | TRBJ2-3 | NA | TRBV30 | CAWTRASTDTQYF | TGTGCCTGGACTAGAGCATCCACAGATACGCAGTATTTT
TRBD1 | TRBJ2-3 | NA | TRBV29-1 | CSVAPTGVTDTQYF | TGCAGCGTGGCCCCGACAGGGGTCACAGATACGCAGTATTTT
NA | TRBJ2-3 | NA | TRBV9 | CASSVALVSGTQYF | TGTGCCAGCAGCGTAGCTCTAGTATCAGGTACGCAGTATTTT
NA | TRBJ1-5 | NA | TRBV15 | CATSSWDKDQPQHF | TGTGCCACCAGCAGCTGGGACAAGGACCAGCCCCAGCATTTT
NA | TRBJ1-4 | NA | TRBV7-7 | CASSKGRSIANEKLFF | TGTGCCAGCAGCAAGGGACGGAGCATAGCTAATGAAAAACTGTTTTTT
NA | TRBJ1-1 | NA | TRBV2 | CASSGSGTEAFF | TGTGCCAGCAGTGGGTCAGGCACTGAAGCTTTCTTT
TRBD1 | TRBJ2-7 | NA | TRBV10-1 | CASSDPKDRVNEQYF | TGCGCCAGCAGTGACCCTAAGGACAGGGTGAACGAGCAGTACTTC
TRBD1 | TRBJ2-7 | NA | TRBV30 | CAWRPTGGTYEQYF | TGTGCCTGGAGGCCAACAGGGGGCACCTACGAGCAGTACTTC
TRBD2 | TRBJ2-2 | NA | TRBV29-1 | CSVANGAGVDTGELFF | TGCAGCGTCGCAAACGGAGCGGGGGTGGACACCGGGGAGCTGTTTTTT
NA | TRBJ2-3 | NA | TRBV12-5 | CASGLVSRISTDTQYF | TGTGCTAGTGGTTTGGTATCAAGGATCTCGACAGATACGCAGTATTTT
NA | TRBJ2-3 | NA | TRBV30 | CAWNQGRTDTQYF | TGTGCCTGGAATCAGGGTCGCACAGATACGCAGTATTTT
NA | TRBJ2-5 | NA | TRBV4-3 | CASSQGTGGETQYF | TGCGCCAGCAGCCAAGGGACTGGGGGAGAGACCCAGTACTTC
NA | TRBJ1-6 | NA | TRBV30 | CAWSVPLGAHSPLHF | TGTGCCTGGAGTGTACCGCTGGGGGCCCATTCACCCCTCCACTTT
TRBD1 | TRBJ1-5 | NA | TRBV29-1 | CSVRQGNGNQPQHF | TGCAGCGTGCGACAGGGTAATGGCAATCAGCCCCAGCATTTT
TRBD1 | TRBJ1-2 | NA | TRBV29-1 | CSVTPGQGSYTF | TGCAGCGTTACGCCGGGACAGGGGAGCTACACCTTC
TRBD1 | TRBJ2-7 | NA | TRBV11-2 | CASSLVVGTGYEQYF | TGTGCCAGCAGCTTAGTAGTGGGGACAGGCTACGAGCAGTACTTC
TRBD1 | TRBJ2-7 | NA | TRBV10-3 | CAISPTGIEQYF | TGTGCCATCAGCCCGACAGGGATCGAGCAGTACTTC
NA | TRBJ2-1 | NA | TRBV2 | CASSVNPSSYNEQFF | TGTGCCAGCAGTGTGAACCCGAGCTCCTACAATGAGCAGTTCTTC
TRBD1 | TRBJ1-2 | NA | TRBV6-6 | CASSYPGGYGYTF | TGTGCCAGCAGTTACCCAGGGGGGTATGGCTACACCTTC
NA | TRBJ1-2 | once | TRBV28 | CASRTGQMNYGYTF | TGTGCCAGCAGGACCGGGCAAATGAACTATGGCTACACCTTC
NA | TRBJ1-4 | few | TRBV2 | CASSSTATNEKLFF | TGTGCCAGCAGCTCGACAGCAACTAATGAAAAACTGTTTTTT
NA | TRBJ1-2 | NA | TRBV6-6 | CASTESGVGYTF | TGTGCCAGCACCGAATCGGGGGTCGGCTACACCTTC
NA | TRBJ1-5 | NA | TRBV5-1 | CASSLLGGRDQPQHF | TGCGCCAGCAGCTTGCTTGGGGGGCGCGATCAGCCCCAGCATTTT
NA | TRBJ2-3 | NA | TRBV29-1 | CSVKTVLLDTQYF | TGCAGCGTGAAGACAGTCCTCCTAGATACGCAGTATTTT
NA | TRBJ1-2 | NA | TRBV30 | CAWSVGRPGMRAYTF | TGTGCCTGGAGTGTAGGCAGGCCAGGGATGCGGGCCTACACCTTC
NA | TRBJ1-5 | NA | TRBV30 | CAWSYRGRNQPQHF | TGTGCCTGGAGCTACCGGGGCAGGAACCAGCCCCAGCATTTT
NA | TRBJ1-1 | NA | TRBV4-3 | CASSQDHGTEAFF | TGCGCCAGCAGCCAAGATCACGGCACTGAAGCTTTCTTT
TRBD2 | TRBJ2-1 | few | TRBV7-2 | CASSASTSGGGSYNEQFF | TGTGCCAGCAGCGCCTCGACTAGCGGGGGGGGCTCCTACAATGAGCAGTTCTTC
NA | TRBJ2-2 | NA | TRBV7-6 | CASALAGAGELFF | TGTGCCAGCGCACTGGCGGGCGCCGGGGAGCTGTTTTTT